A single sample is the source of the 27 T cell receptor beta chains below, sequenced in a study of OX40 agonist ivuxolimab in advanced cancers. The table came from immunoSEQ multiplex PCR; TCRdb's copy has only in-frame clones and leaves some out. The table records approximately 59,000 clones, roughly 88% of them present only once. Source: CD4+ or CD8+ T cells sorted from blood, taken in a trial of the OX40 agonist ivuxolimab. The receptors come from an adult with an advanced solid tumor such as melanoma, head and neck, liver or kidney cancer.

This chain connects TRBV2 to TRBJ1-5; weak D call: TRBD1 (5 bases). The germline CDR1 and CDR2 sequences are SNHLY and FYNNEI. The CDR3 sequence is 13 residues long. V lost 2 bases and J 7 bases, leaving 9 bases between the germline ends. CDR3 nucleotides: TGTGCCAGCAGTGAAACACAGGACCAGCCCCAGCATTTT. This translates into CASSETQDQPQHF.

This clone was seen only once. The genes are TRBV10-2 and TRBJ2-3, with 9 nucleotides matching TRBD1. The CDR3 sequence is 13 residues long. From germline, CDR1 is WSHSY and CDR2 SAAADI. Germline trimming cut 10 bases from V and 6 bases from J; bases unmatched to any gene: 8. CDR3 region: CATSGQGRDTQYF. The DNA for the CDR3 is TGCGCCACCTCGGGACAGGGAAGGGATACGCAGTATTTT.

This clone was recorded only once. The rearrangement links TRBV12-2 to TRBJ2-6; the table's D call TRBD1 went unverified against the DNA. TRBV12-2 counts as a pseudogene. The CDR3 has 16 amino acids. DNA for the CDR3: TGTGCAAGTCGCTCCCGACAGGTCTCTGGGGCCAACGTCCTGACTTTC. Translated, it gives CASRSRQVSGANVLTF.

The CDR3 sequence is CASSLEGLNIQYF. For the CDR3, the DNA is TGTGCCAGCAGTTTAGAGGGGCTGAACATTCAGTACTTC. The chain joins TRBV28 to TRBJ2-4; D is possibly TRBD1 or TRBD2 (5 bases each). This CDR3 has 13 amino acids. V lost 2 bases and J 7 bases, leaving 9 bases between the germline ends. Looked up from germline, CDR1 is MDHEN and CDR2 is SYDVKM.

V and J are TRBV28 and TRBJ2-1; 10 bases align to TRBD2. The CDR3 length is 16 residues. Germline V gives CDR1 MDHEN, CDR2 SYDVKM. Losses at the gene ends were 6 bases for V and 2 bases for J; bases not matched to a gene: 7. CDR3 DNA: TGTGCCAGCAGACGCGGACTAGCGGTGACCTACAATGAGCAGTTCTTC. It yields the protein CASRRGLAVTYNEQFF.

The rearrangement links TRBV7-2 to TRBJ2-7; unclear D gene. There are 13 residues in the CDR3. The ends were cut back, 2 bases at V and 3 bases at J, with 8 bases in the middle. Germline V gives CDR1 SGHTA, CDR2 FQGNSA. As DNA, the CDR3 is TGTGCCAGCAGCTTAACGTTTCTCTACGAGCAGTACTTC. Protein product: CASSLTFLYEQYF.

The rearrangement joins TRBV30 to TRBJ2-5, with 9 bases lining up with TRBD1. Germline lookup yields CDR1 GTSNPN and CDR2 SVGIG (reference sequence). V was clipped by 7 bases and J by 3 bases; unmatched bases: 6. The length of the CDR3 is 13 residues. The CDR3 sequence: CALMDRGKETQYF. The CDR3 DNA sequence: TGTGCCTTGATGGACAGGGGAAAAGAGACCCAGTACTTC.

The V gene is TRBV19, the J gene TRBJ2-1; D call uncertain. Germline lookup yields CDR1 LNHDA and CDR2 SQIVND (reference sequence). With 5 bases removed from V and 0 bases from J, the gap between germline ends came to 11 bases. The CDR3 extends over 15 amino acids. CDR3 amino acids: CASSLPSSSYNEQFF. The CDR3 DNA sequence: TGTGCCAGTAGTCTTCCGAGCAGCTCCTACAATGAGCAGTTCTTC.

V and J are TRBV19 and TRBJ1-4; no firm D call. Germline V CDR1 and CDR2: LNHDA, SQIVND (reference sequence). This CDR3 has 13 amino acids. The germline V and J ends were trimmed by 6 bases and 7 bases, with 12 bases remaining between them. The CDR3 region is CASRERRGEKLFF. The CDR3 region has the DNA TGTGCCAGTAGAGAGAGGAGAGGTGAAAAACTGTTTTTT.

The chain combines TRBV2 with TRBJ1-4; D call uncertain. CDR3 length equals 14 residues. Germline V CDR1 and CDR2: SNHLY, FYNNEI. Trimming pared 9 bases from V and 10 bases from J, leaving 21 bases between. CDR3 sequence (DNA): TGTGCCAGGGGATCGGGGATTGAAGGAGGAAAACTGTTTTTT. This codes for CARGSGIEGGKLFF.

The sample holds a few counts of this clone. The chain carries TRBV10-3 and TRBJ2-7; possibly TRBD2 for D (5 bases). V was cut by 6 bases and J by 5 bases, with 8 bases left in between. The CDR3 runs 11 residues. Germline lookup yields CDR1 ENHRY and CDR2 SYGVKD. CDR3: CAISGGHEQYF. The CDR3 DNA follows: TGTGCCATCAGCGGAGGCCACGAGCAGTACTTC.

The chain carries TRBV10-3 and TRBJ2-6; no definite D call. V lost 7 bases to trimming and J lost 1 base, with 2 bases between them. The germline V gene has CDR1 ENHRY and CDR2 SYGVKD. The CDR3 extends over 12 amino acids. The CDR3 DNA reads TGTGCCATCACGTCTGGGGCCAACGTCCTGACTTTC. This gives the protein CAITSGANVLTF.

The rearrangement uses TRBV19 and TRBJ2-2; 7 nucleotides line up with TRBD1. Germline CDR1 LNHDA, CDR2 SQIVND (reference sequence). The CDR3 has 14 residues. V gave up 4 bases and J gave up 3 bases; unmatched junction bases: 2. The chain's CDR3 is CASSTGGDTGELFF. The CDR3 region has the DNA TGTGCCAGTAGTACAGGGGGTGACACCGGGGAGCTGTTTTTT. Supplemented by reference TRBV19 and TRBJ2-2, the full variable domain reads DGGITQSPKYLFRKEGQNVTLSCEQNLNHDAMYWYRQDPGQGLRLIYYSQIVNDFQKGDIAEGYSVSREKKESFPLTVTSAQKNPTAFYLCASSTGGDTGELFFGEGSRLTVL.

The DNA for the CDR3 is TGCAGTGCGGGGGGTTACAATGAGCAGTTCTTC. Its translation: CSAGGYNEQFF. This sequence joins TRBV20-1 and TRBJ2-1; D is possibly TRBD2 (6 bases). CDR3 length: 11 residues. Trimming shortened V by 6 bases and J by 4 bases, and 7 bases separated the two germline ends. Germline-derived CDR1 and CDR2 are DFQATT and SNEGSKA (reference sequence).

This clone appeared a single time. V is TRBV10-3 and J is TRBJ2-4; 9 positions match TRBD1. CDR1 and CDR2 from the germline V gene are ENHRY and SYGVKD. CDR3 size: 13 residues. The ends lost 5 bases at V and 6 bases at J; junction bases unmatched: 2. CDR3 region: CAISSTGGNIQYF. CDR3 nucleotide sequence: TGTGCCATCAGTTCGACAGGGGGAAACATTCAGTACTTC.

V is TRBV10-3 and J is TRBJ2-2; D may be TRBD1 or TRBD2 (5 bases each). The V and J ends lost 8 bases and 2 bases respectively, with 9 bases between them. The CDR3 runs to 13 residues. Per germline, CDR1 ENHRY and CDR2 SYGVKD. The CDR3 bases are TGTGCCATCGGGACCGGAAACACCGGGGAGCTGTTTTTT. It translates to CAIGTGNTGELFF.

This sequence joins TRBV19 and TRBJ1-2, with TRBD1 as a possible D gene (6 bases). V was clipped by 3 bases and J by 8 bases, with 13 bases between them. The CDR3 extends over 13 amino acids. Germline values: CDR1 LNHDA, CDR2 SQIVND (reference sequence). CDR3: CASSIRTEDGYTF. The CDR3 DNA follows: TGTGCCAGTAGTATCCGGACAGAGGACGGCTACACCTTC.

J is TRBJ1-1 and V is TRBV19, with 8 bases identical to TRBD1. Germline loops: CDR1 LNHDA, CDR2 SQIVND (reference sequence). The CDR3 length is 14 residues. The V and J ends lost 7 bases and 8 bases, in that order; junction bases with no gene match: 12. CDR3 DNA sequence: TGTGCCAGTACTCGCCCAGGGGGCGCGAGGGAAGCTTTCTTT. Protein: CASTRPGGAREAFF.

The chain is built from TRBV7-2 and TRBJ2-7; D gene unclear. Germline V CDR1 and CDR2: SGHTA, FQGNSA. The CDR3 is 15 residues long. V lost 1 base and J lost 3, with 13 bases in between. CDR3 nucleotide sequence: TGTGCCAGCAGCTTAGGGCCGCGTTCCCTCTACGAGCAGTACTTC. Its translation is CASSLGPRSLYEQYF.

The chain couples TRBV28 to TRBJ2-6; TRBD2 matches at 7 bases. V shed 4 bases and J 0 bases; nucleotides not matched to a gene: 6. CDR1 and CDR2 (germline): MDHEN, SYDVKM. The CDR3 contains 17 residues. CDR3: CASSSAGVLSGANVLTF. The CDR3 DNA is TGTGCCAGCAGTTCGGCGGGGGTTCTCTCTGGGGCCAACGTCCTGACTTTC.

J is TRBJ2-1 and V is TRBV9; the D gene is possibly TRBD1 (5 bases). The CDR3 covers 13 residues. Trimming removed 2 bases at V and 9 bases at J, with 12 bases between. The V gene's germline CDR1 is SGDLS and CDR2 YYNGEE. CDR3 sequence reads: CASSVVSRGEQFF. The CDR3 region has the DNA TGTGCCAGCAGCGTCGTTTCTAGGGGTGAGCAGTTCTTC.

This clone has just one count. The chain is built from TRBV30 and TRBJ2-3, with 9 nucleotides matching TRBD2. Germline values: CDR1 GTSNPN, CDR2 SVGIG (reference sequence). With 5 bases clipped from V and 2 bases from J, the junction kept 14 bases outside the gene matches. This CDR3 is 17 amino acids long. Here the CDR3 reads CAWGGQASGKTTDTQYF. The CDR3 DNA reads TGTGCCTGGGGGGGCCAGGCTAGCGGGAAAACCACAGATACGCAGTATTTT.

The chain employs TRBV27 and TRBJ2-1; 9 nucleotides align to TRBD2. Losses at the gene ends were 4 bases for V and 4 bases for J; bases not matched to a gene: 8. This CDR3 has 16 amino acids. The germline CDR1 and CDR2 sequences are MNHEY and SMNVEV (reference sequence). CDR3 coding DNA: TGTGCCAGCAGTTCTTTAGCGGGAGCGGGTTACAATGAGCAGTTCTTC. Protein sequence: CASSSLAGAGYNEQFF.

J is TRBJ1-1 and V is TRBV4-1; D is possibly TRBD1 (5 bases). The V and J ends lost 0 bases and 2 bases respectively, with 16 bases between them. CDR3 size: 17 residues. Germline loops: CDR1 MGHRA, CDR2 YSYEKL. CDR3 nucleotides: TGCGCCAGCAGCCAAGATCTTGGGGCCAGCACTAACACTGAAGCTTTCTTT. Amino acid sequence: CASSQDLGASTNTEAFF.

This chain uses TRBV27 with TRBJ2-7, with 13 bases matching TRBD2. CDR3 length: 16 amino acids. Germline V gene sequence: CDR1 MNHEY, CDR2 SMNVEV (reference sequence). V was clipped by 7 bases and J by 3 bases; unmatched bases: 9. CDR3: CASIRWTSGGRYEQYF. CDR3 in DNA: TGTGCCAGCATAAGGTGGACTAGCGGGGGCCGCTACGAGCAGTACTTC.

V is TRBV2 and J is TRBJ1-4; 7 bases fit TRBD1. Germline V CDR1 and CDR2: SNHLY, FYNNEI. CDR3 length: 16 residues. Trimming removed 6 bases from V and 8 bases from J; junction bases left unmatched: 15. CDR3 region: CASRRRDRVEGEKLFF. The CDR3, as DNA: TGTGCCAGCAGGAGAAGAGACAGGGTAGAAGGCGAAAAACTGTTTTTT.

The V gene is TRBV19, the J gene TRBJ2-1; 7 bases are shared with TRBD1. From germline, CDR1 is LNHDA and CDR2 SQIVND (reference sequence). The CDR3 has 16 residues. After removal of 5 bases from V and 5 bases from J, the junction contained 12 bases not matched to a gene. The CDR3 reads CASSAYFGTANNEQFF. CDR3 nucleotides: TGTGCCAGTAGTGCCTACTTCGGGACAGCTAACAATGAGCAGTTCTTC.